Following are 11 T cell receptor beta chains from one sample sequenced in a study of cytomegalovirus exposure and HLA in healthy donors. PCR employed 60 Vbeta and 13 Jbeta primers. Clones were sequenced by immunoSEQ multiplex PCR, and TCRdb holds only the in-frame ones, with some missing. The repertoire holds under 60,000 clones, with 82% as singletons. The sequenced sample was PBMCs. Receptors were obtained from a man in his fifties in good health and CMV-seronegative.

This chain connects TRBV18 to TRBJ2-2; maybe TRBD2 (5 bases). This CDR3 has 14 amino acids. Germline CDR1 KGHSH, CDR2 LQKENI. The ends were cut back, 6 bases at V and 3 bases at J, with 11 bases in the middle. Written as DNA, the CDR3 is TGTGCCAGCTCCCGGACTCCCGACACCGGGGAGCTGTTTTTT. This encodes CASSRTPDTGELFF.

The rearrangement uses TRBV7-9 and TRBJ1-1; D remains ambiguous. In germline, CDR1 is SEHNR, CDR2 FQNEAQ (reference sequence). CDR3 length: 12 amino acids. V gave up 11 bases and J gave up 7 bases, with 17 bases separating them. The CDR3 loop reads CAAEVREYEAFF. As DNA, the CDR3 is TGTGCCGCCGAGGTACGGGAATATGAAGCTTTCTTT.

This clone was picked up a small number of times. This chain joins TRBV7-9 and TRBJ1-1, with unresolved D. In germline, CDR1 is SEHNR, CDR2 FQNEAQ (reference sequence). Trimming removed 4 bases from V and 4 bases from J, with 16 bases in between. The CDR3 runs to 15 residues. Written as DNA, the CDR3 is TGTGCCAGCAGCTCCAGACGGAGGGCGAGCACTGAAGCTTTCTTT. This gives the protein CASSSRRRASTEAFF. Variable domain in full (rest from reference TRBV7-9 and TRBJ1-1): DTGVSQNPRHKITKRGQNVTFRCDPISEHNRLYWYRQTLGQGPEFLTYFQNEAQLEKSRLLSDRFSAERPKGSFSTLEIQRTEQGDSAMYLCASSSRRRASTEAFFGQGTRLTVV.

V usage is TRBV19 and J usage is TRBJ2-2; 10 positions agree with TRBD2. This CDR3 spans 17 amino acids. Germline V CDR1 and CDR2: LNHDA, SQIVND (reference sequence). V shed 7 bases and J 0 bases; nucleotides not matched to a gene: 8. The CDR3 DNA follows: TGTGCCAGTATCGGCCCTAGCGGGGGCACGAACACCGGGGAGCTGTTTTTT. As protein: CASIGPSGGTNTGELFF.

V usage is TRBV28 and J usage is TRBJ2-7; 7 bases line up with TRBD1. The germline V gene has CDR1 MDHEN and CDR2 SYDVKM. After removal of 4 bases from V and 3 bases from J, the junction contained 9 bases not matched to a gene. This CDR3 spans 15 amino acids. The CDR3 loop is CASSWTGTANYEQYF. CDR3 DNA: TGTGCCAGCAGTTGGACCGGGACAGCAAACTACGAGCAGTACTTC.

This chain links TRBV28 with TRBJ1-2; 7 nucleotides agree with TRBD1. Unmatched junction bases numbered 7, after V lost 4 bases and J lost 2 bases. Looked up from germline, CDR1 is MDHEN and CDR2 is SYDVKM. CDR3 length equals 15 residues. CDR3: CASSSPTRGNYGYTF. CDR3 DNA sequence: TGTGCCAGCAGTTCACCCACCAGGGGGAACTATGGCTACACCTTC.

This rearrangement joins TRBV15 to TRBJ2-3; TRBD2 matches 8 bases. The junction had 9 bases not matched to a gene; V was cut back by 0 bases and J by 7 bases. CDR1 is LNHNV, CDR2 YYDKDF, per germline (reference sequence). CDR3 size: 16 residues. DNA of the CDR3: TGTGCCACCAGCAGAGAACGGGGCGGGGGGTTTAATACGCAGTATTTT. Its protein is CATSRERGGGFNTQYF.

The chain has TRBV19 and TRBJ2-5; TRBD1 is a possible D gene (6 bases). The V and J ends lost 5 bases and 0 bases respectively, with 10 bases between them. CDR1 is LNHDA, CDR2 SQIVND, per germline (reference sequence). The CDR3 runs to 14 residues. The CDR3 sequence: CASSGGWYQETQYF. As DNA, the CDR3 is TGTGCCAGTAGTGGGGGCTGGTACCAAGAGACCCAGTACTTC. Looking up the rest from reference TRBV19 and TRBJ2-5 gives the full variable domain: DGGITQSPKYLFRKEGQNVTLSCEQNLNHDAMYWYRQDPGQGLRLIYYSQIVNDFQKGDIAEGYSVSREKKESFPLTVTSAQKNPTAFYLCASSGGWYQETQYFGPGTRLLVL.

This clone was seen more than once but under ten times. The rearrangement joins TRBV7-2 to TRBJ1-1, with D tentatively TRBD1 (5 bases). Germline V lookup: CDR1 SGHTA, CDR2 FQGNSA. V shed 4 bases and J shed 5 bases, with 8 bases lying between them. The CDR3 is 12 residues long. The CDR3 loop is CASSWGGTEAFF. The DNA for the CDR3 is TGTGCCAGCAGCTGGGGGGGGACTGAAGCTTTCTTT.

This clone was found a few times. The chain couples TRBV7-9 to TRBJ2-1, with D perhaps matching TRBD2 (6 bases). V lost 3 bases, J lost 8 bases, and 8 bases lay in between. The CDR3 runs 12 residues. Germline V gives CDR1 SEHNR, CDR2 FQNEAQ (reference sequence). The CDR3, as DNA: TGTGCCAGCAGCTTGGAGGGCGATGAGCAGTTCTTC. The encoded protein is CASSLEGDEQFF.

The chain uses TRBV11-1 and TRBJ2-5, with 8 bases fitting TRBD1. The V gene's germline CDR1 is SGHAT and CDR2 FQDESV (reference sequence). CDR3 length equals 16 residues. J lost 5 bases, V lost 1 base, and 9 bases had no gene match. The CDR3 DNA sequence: TGTGCCAGCAGCTTAGTGTCCCGCAGGGGGCTGGAGACCCAGTACTTC. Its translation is CASSLVSRRGLETQYF.